The 19 T cell receptor beta chains presented below share a single source sample, sequenced in a study of T cells in Graves' hyperthyroidism and ophthalmopathy. RNA transcripts yielded amplified TCR beta CDR3 regions. Primed by the HTBI set, a first-round RT-PCR was run on the TCR CDR3. Via MiXCR, TCRdb re-called the multiplex PCR reads, giving one row per CDR3 protein. The table has approximately 640,000 distinct CDR3 sequences, around a sixth seen once; the top ten hold 15% to 19%. Sequenced: blood. These receptors all stem from a man between 50 and 59 years old with Graves' hyperthyroidism.

The chain recombines TRBV7-2 with TRBJ1-1; 7 bases align to TRBD1. V lost 4 bases and J lost 5; bases outside the gene matches: 10. Germline CDR1 is SGHTA and CDR2 is FQGNSA. This CDR3 is 15 amino acids long. The CDR3 sequence: CASSYPRGRGTEAFF. CDR3 DNA: TGTGCCAGCAGCTACCCCAGGGGGAGGGGGACTGAAGCTTTCTTT. Drawing the rest from reference TRBV7-2 and TRBJ1-1, the complete variable domain is GAGVSQSPSNKVTEKGKDVELRCDPISGHTALYWYRQSLGQGLEFLIYFQGNSAPDKSGLPSDRFSAERTGGSVSTLTIQRTQQEDSAVYLCASSYPRGRGTEAFFGQGTRLTVV.

The chain combines TRBV11-2 with TRBJ2-3, with D tentatively TRBD2 (5 bases). The germline CDR1 and CDR2 sequences are SGHAT and FQNNGV. Trimming left V 1 base short and J 2 bases short, with 22 bases between. CDR3 length: 19 residues. The CDR3 here is CASSLGRILQRAHTDTQYF. CDR3 bases: TGTGCCAGCAGCTTAGGCCGAATTCTACAGAGGGCCCACACAGATACGCAGTATTTT.

This clonotype appeared many times. The V and J genes are TRBV20-1 and TRBJ2-1; 7 bases match TRBD2. Looked up from germline, CDR1 is DFQATT and CDR2 is SNEGSKA (reference sequence). The CDR3 has 14 residues. The junction had 5 bases not matched to a gene; V was cut back by 6 bases and J by 0 bases. CDR3 loop: CSALAESSYNEQFF. The DNA for the CDR3 is TGCAGTGCGCTAGCGGAGAGCTCCTACAATGAGCAGTTCTTC.

This clonotype was found many times. J is TRBJ2-2 and V is TRBV2; D not certain. V was clipped by 4 bases and J by 7 bases, with 10 bases between them. This CDR3 is built from 13 residues. Germline assignment: CDR1 SNHLY and CDR2 FYNNEI. The CDR3 loop is CASSGLNSGELFF. CDR3 DNA sequence: TGTGCCAGCAGTGGACTTAATAGCGGGGAGCTGTTTTTT. Combining the CDR3 with reference TRBV2 and TRBJ2-2 gives the whole variable domain EPEVTQTPSHQVTQMGQEVILRCVPISNHLYFYWYRQILGQKVEFLVSFYNNEISEKSEIFDDQFSVERPDGSNFTLKIRSTKLEDSAMYFCASSGLNSGELFFGEGSRLTVL.

This clonotype was counted at least ten times. V gene TRBV20-1 combines with J gene TRBJ2-7, with unresolved D. Germline CDR1 is DFQATT and CDR2 is SNEGSKA (reference sequence). V was cut by 5 bases and J by 1 base, with 6 bases left in between. The CDR3 is 11 amino acids. In DNA form, the CDR3 reads TGCAGTGCTGAAAAGTCCTACGAGCAGTACTTC. It specifies CSAEKSYEQYF.

A few counts support this clonotype. The chain couples TRBV3-1 to TRBJ2-7; 9 nucleotides match TRBD2. V lost 4 bases and J lost 0; bases outside the gene matches: 4. The CDR3 has 15 residues. The germline CDR1 and CDR2 sequences are LGHDT and YNNKEL (reference sequence). The CDR3 here is CASSRRLAVSYEQYF. The CDR3 nucleotides are TGTGCCAGCAGCCGCCGACTAGCGGTCTCCTACGAGCAGTACTTC.

This sequence joins TRBV5-8 and TRBJ1-2; maybe TRBD1 (5 bases). Trimming left V 4 bases short and J 8 bases short, with 12 bases between. Per the germline V gene, CDR1 is SGHTS and CDR2 is YDEGEE. The length of the CDR3 is 12 residues. CDR3: CASSIQTEGYTF. DNA of the CDR3: TGTGCCAGCAGCATACAGACAGAGGGCTACACCTTC.

This clonotype was picked up many times. The chain recombines TRBV3-1 with TRBJ1-4, with a tentative D call TRBD1 (5 bases). With 5 bases removed from V and 5 bases from J, the gap between germline ends came to 15 bases. The CDR3 sequence is 15 residues long. Germline CDR1 reads LGHDT; CDR2 reads YNNKEL (reference sequence). CDR3 loop: CASSVPGLSNEKLFF. CDR3 coding DNA: TGTGCCAGCAGCGTCCCGGGACTGTCGAATGAAAAACTGTTTTTT.

The gene calls are TRBV6-5 and TRBJ1-1; 9 bases agree with TRBD1. The germline CDR1 and CDR2 sequences are MNHEY and SVGAGI. The CDR3 runs 14 residues. The V and J ends lost 2 bases and 8 bases, in that order; junction bases with no gene match: 6. CDR3 region: CASSYLRDRDEAFF. The CDR3 DNA follows: TGTGCCAGCAGTTACCTACGGGACAGGGACGAAGCTTTCTTT.

This clonotype was seen a few times. The chain's CDR3 is CASSQDELDNQPQHF. CDR3 DNA: TGCGCCAGCAGCCAAGATGAGTTGGACAATCAGCCCCAGCATTTT. V gene TRBV4-1 combines with J gene TRBJ1-5; D remains unclear. Looked up from germline, CDR1 is MGHRA and CDR2 is YSYEKL. V gave up 0 bases and J gave up 3 bases, with 9 bases separating them. The CDR3 has 15 residues.

This clonotype was counted ten times or more. The rearrangement uses TRBV11-2 and TRBJ2-7, with 15 bases aligning to TRBD2. CDR1 is SGHAT, CDR2 FQNNGV, per germline. With V trimmed by 4 bases and J by 0 bases, 10 bases remained unmatched. CDR3 size: 19 residues. The CDR3 region is CASSSNLGLAGGRSYEQYF. The CDR3 region has the DNA TGTGCCAGCAGCTCCAACCTGGGACTAGCGGGAGGTCGCTCCTACGAGCAGTACTTC.

This clonotype was seen at least ten times. The chain employs TRBV7-9 and TRBJ2-1, with TRBD1 matching over 9 bases. The CDR3 length is 15 residues. Germline CDR1 is SEHNR and CDR2 is FQNEAQ (reference sequence). J gave up 6 bases and V 4 bases, and 7 bases lay outside the gene matches. CDR3 in DNA: TGTGCCAGCAGCTCAGGGGGACAGGGCGGCAATGAGCAGTTCTTC. Its protein is CASSSGGQGGNEQFF.

This chain uses TRBV4-2 with TRBJ2-7; D remains ambiguous. Trimming left V 11 bases short and J 6 bases short, with 17 bases between. This CDR3 comprises 12 residues. Germline V gene sequence: CDR1 LGHNA, CDR2 YNFKEQ. This CDR3 is CAFRLTEPEQYF. CDR3 nucleotides: TGTGCCTTCCGCCTAACAGAACCCGAGCAGTACTTC.

This chain joins TRBV5-4 and TRBJ2-1; D is unresolved. CDR3 size: 12 residues. Germline V gene sequence: CDR1 SGHNT, CDR2 YYREEE (reference sequence). V was clipped by 4 bases and J by 8 bases, with 10 bases between them. The CDR3 protein is CASSPPSHEQFF. In DNA form, the CDR3 reads TGTGCCAGCAGCCCCCCGAGCCATGAGCAGTTCTTC.

This chain joins TRBV10-3 and TRBJ2-5, with a tentative D call TRBD1 (5 bases). The V gene's germline CDR1 is ENHRY and CDR2 SYGVKD. The CDR3 is 13 amino acids. Deletions cut 6 bases from V and 4 bases from J, with 12 bases between. This chain's CDR3 is CAIRGLTGETQYF. The CDR3 DNA reads TGTGCCATCAGGGGGCTTACGGGAGAGACCCAGTACTTC.

This clonotype was seen only a few times. This chain joins TRBV4-1 and TRBJ2-3; 8 positions agree with TRBD2. The CDR3 has 15 residues. The V gene end was trimmed by 5 bases and the J gene end by 2 bases; junction bases not matched to a gene: 6. CDR1 MGHRA and CDR2 YSYEKL come from the germline V gene. In nucleotides, the CDR3 is TGCGCCAGCAGCACTGCGGGGGGAAACACAGATACGCAGTATTTT. Its protein is CASSTAGGNTDTQYF.

This clonotype was detected many times. The J gene is TRBJ2-1, the V gene TRBV2, with 7 bases identical to TRBD2. V lost 8 bases to trimming and J lost 3 bases; unmatched junction nucleotides: 7. In germline, CDR1 is SNHLY, CDR2 FYNNEI. This CDR3 region has 14 residues. The DNA of the CDR3 is TGTGCCAGCTACTCCGGGACTAACTACAATGAGCAGTTCTTC. Its protein product is CASYSGTNYNEQFF.

This clonotype was observed a handful of times. The CDR3 reads CASSQERGEETQYF. CDR3 bases: TGCGCCAGCAGCCAAGAACGAGGGGAAGAGACCCAGTACTTC. The V and J genes are TRBV4-3 and TRBJ2-5; either TRBD1 or TRBD2 may fit D (5 bases each). This CDR3 contains 14 residues. V lost 0 bases, J lost 3 bases, and 8 bases lay in between. In germline, CDR1 is LGHNA, CDR2 YSLEER.

In its sample, this clonotype was seen many times. CDR3 in DNA: TGTGCCAGCAGTAACGGACAGGGCGGCGAGCAGTACTTC. Protein product: CASSNGQGGEQYF. The chain recombines TRBV28 with TRBJ2-7; TRBD1 matches at 8 bases. V trimming: 5 bases; J trimming: 6 bases; junction bases outside the gene matches: 6. Germline loops: CDR1 MDHEN, CDR2 SYDVKM. This CDR3 has 13 residues.